These 18 T cell receptor beta chains share one sample of origin, sequenced in a study of STAT5B mutations in CD4+ large granular lymphocyte leukemia (dated by TCRdb to between 2021 and 2022). The library relied on the immunoSEQ multiplex PCR assay. The source is immuneACCESS, and TCRdb retained only in-frame sequences with V and J called. Part of the clones is not carried over; for the studies checked, unresolved V genes explain less than half of this, and the remainder is unexplained. For this sample there are some 40,000 clones; around 81% appear just once. Of the sample, approximately 3.8% is held by the ten largest clones. Sequenced material: CD4+ T cells from blood buffy coats. Every receptor here comes from a human donor in good health.

The chain is built from TRBV7-8 and TRBJ2-1; 13 bases agree with TRBD2. Germline-derived CDR1 and CDR2 are SGHVS and FQNEAQ. V trimming: 1 base; J trimming: 7 bases; junction bases outside the gene matches: 4. The CDR3 is made up of 16 amino acids. In DNA, the CDR3 is TGTGCCAGCAGCTTAGTCGCACTAGCGGGAGGGAATGAGCAGTTCTTC. This sequence encodes CASSLVALAGGNEQFF.

V is TRBV7-2 and J is TRBJ2-3, with 7 positions matching TRBD1. The CDR3 loop spans 15 amino acids. The junction had 5 bases not matched to a gene; V was cut back by 3 bases and J by 2 bases. Germline V gene sequence: CDR1 SGHTA, CDR2 FQGNSA. The CDR3 bases are TGTGCCAGCAGCTTTGGGGACAGCTACACAGATACGCAGTATTTT. Protein: CASSFGDSYTDTQYF.

This clone occurred a few times. The rearrangement links TRBV29-1 to TRBJ1-2; no reliable D call. The V end lost 3 bases, the J end lost 0 bases, and 8 bases lay between the germline ends. The CDR3 has 13 residues. In germline, CDR1 is SQVTM, CDR2 ANQGSEA. CDR3 sequence reads: CSVEAAANYGYTF. CDR3 in DNA: TGCAGCGTTGAGGCAGCAGCTAACTATGGCTACACCTTC.

V gene TRBV30 combines with J gene TRBJ1-4; D might be TRBD1 (5 bases). This CDR3 is 14 amino acids long. The V end lost 4 bases, the J end lost 8 bases, and 17 bases lay between the germline ends. Per the germline V gene, CDR1 is GTSNPN and CDR2 is SVGIG (reference sequence). CDR3 DNA sequence: TGTGCCTGGAAATCAGGGTCGGCTGTCGAAAAACTGTTTTTT. It encodes CAWKSGSAVEKLFF.

This clone was observed once. The V and J genes are TRBV5-4 and TRBJ2-2; unclear D gene. The V gene lost 4 bases and the J gene lost 1 base, with 11 bases spanning the gap. The CDR3 sequence is 15 residues long. Germline lookup yields CDR1 SGHNT and CDR2 YYREEE (reference sequence). The CDR3 here is CASSAFGLNTGELFF. The CDR3 nucleotides read TGTGCCAGCAGCGCATTTGGATTGAACACCGGGGAGCTGTTTTTT.

The chain employs TRBV29-1 and TRBJ1-2, with D tentatively TRBD1 (5 bases). Germline V gene lookup returns CDR1 SQVTM and CDR2 ANQGSEA. V was pared by 1 base and J by 8 bases, with 17 bases between. CDR3 length: 14 amino acids. The CDR3 sequence is CSVEVLDGNRGYTF. Written as DNA, the CDR3 is TGCAGCGTTGAAGTCTTAGATGGGAACAGGGGCTACACCTTC.

This chain connects TRBV7-2 to TRBJ2-2; D is ambiguous. V was pared by 4 bases and J by 1 base, with 7 bases between. CDR1 and CDR2 (germline): SGHTA, FQGNSA. The CDR3 loop spans 14 amino acids. The chain's CDR3 is CASSSRLNTGELFF. The CDR3 nucleotides read TGTGCCAGCAGCTCAAGATTGAACACCGGGGAGCTGTTTTTT.

The chain has TRBV5-1 and TRBJ1-2, with unresolved D. Trimming left V 0 bases short and J 4 bases short, with 16 bases between. The CDR3 spans 16 residues. Germline CDR1 reads SGHRS; CDR2 reads YFSETQ. This CDR3 reads CASSLAVWDSGYGYTF. The DNA of the CDR3 is TGCGCCAGCAGCTTGGCCGTTTGGGATTCGGGCTATGGCTACACCTTC.

This clone turned up a few times. The gene calls are TRBV27 and TRBJ2-4, with 12 nucleotides matching TRBD2. Germline V gene lookup returns CDR1 MNHEY and CDR2 SMNVEV (reference sequence). CDR3 length equals 20 residues. After removal of 0 bases from V and 8 bases from J, the junction contained 17 bases not matched to a gene. The CDR3 here is CASSLSNRGRLAGEGDIQYF. The CDR3 DNA sequence: TGTGCCAGCAGTTTATCAAACAGGGGGAGACTAGCGGGAGAAGGGGACATTCAGTACTTC.

This chain joins TRBV4-2 and TRBJ2-5; 7 bases align to TRBD2. The J call may be incorrect, as the DNA end agrees better with TRBJ2-7. Germline CDR1 is LGHNA and CDR2 is YNFKEQ. CDR3 length equals 16 residues. CDR3 amino acids: CASSQEDGGRNYEQYF. Here the CDR3 DNA reads TGTGCCAGCAGCCAAGAGGATGGCGGGAGAAACTACGAGCAGTACTTC.

This chain joins TRBV7-2 and TRBJ2-1; 9 nucleotides agree with TRBD2. The germline V gene has CDR1 SGHTA and CDR2 FQGNSA. After removal of 5 bases from V and 3 bases from J, the junction contained 11 bases not matched to a gene. CDR3 length equals 17 residues. The CDR3 DNA reads TGTGCCAGCAGCCCGACACTAGCGGGTGGGGTCTACAATGAGCAGTTCTTC. Translation: CASSPTLAGGVYNEQFF.

The gene calls are TRBV5-5 and TRBJ1-1; the match to TRBD1 covers 10 bases. Germline CDR1 SGHKS, CDR2 YYEKEE (reference sequence). After removal of 3 bases from V and 1 base from J, the junction contained 0 bases not matched to a gene. The CDR3 contains 14 residues. For the CDR3, the DNA is TGTGCCAGCAGCTGGGACAGGGGGAACACTGAAGCTTTCTTT. This translates into CASSWDRGNTEAFF.

The gene calls are TRBV19 and TRBJ1-5; D not certain. Trimming removed 5 bases from V and 4 bases from J, with 21 bases in between. There are 17 residues in the CDR3. Germline-derived CDR1 and CDR2 are LNHDA and SQIVND (reference sequence). In nucleotides, the CDR3 is TGTGCCAGTAGTCTTCTCCCGACTGAGAACACAAATCAGCCCCAGCATTTT. This gives the protein CASSLLPTENTNQPQHF. Full variable domain (outside the CDR3, taken from reference TRBV19 and TRBJ1-5): DGGITQSPKYLFRKEGQNVTLSCEQNLNHDAMYWYRQDPGQGLRLIYYSQIVNDFQKGDIAEGYSVSREKKESFPLTVTSAQKNPTAFYLCASSLLPTENTNQPQHFGDGTRLSIL.

The V and J genes are TRBV27 and TRBJ1-1, with D possibly being TRBD1 (5 bases). V lost 5 bases and J 3 bases, leaving 13 bases between the germline ends. The CDR3 spans 14 residues. Germline CDR1 is MNHEY and CDR2 is SMNVEV (reference sequence). The CDR3 DNA reads as TGTGCCAGCAGTAAGGAGGGAGGGGACACTGAAGCTTTCTTT. This sequence encodes CASSKEGGDTEAFF.

The chain carries TRBV6-1 and TRBJ2-1, with D possibly matching TRBD2 (6 bases). Germline assignment: CDR1 MNHNS and CDR2 SASEGT. This CDR3 has 15 amino acids. V was clipped by 8 bases and J by 1 base, with 15 bases between them. CDR3 residues: CASRDGSESYNEQFF. In DNA, the CDR3 is TGTGCCAGCCGCGACGGGAGTGAGTCCTACAATGAGCAGTTCTTC.

The V call is TRBV19, the J call TRBJ1-5; 9 bases fit TRBD1. J gave up 0 bases and V 5 bases, and 14 bases lay outside the gene matches. Germline V lookup: CDR1 LNHDA, CDR2 SQIVND (reference sequence). The CDR3 is made up of 19 amino acids. The CDR3, as DNA: TGTGCCAGTAGTTCACCCCGGGGACAGGGACACTATAGCAATCAGCCCCAGCATTTT. Translating it yields CASSSPRGQGHYSNQPQHF.

The genes are TRBV19 and TRBJ2-5; the D gene could be TRBD1 or TRBD2 (6 bases each). V lost 3 bases to trimming and J lost 5 bases, with 13 bases between them. Germline V gene data show CDR1 as LNHDA and CDR2 as SQIVND (reference sequence). This CDR3 has 14 amino acids. DNA for the CDR3: TGTGCCAGTAGTATTGTCGGGGGCTTTGAGACCCAGTACTTC. This gives the protein CASSIVGGFETQYF.

This chain connects TRBV28 to TRBJ2-7; 9 bases match TRBD1. The CDR3 totals 14 residues. V shed 6 bases and J 2 bases; nucleotides not matched to a gene: 5. Germline lookup yields CDR1 MDHEN and CDR2 SYDVKM. The CDR3 here is CASRGGDRAYEQYF. Here the CDR3 DNA reads TGTGCCAGCAGGGGGGGGGACAGGGCCTACGAGCAGTACTTC. The whole variable domain, remainder taken from reference TRBV28 and TRBJ2-7, is DVKVTQSSRYLVKRTGEKVFLECVQDMDHENMFWYRQDPGLGLRLIYFSYDVKMKEKGDIPEGYSVSREKKERFSLILESASTNQTSMYLCASRGGDRAYEQYFGPGTRLTVT.